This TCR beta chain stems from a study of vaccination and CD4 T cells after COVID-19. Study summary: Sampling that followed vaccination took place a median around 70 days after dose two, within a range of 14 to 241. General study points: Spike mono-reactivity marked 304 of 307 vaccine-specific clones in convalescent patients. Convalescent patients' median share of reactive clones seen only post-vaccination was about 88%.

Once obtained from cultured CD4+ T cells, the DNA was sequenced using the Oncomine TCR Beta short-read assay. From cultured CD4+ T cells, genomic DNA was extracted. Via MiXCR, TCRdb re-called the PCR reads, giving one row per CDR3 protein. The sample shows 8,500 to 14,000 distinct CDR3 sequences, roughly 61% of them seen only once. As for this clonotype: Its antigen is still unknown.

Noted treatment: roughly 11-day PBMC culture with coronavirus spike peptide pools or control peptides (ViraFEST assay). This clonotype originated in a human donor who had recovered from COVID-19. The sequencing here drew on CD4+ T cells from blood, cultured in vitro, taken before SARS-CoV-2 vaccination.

This chain's CDR3 is CASSPFLGGGHLIEQYF. In DNA, the CDR3 is TGTGCCAGCAGCCCATTCTTGGGGGGAGGGCATCTCATCGAGCAGTACTTC. J is TRBJ2-1 and V is TRBV6-2 or TRBV6-3; 7 nucleotides match TRBD2. The tail of the sequence fits TRBJ2-7 better, so the J call may be wrong. CDR3 length equals 17 residues. Germline V gene lookup returns CDR1 MNHEY and CDR2 SVGEGT.